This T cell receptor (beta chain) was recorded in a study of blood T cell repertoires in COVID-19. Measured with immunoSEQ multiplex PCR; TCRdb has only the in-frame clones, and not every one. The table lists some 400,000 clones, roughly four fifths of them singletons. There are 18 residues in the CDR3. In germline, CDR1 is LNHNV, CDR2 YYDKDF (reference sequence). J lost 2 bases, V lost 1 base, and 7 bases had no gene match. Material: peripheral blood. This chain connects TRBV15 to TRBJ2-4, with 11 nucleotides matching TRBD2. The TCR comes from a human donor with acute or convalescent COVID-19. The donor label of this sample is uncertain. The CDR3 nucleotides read TGTGCCACCAGCAGAGTCCCGGGACTAGCGGACACCAAAAACATTCAGTACTTC. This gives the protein CATSRVPGLADTKNIQYF. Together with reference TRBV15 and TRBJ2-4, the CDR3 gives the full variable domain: DAMVIQNPRYQVTQFGKPVTLSCSQTLNHNVMYWYQQKSSQAPKLLFHYYDKDFNNEADTPDNFQSRRPNTSFCFLDIRSPGLGDTAMYLCATSRVPGLADTKNIQYFGAGTRLSVL.